This T cell receptor (beta chain) was captured by sequencing in a study of T-cell reconstitution after alpha-beta-depleted transplantation in children. The CDR3 runs 19 residues. V was clipped by 6 bases and J by 2 bases; unmatched bases: 18. The germline V gene has CDR1 SGHAT and CDR2 FQNNGV. Using unique molecular identifiers, the investigators prepared the TCRbeta library. One entry per CDR3 protein, called by TCRdb with MiXCR from the PCR reads. In the table there are 750,000 to 950,000 distinct CDR3 sequences, 16% of which are singletons. This clonotype showed up just a few times. This clonotype was obtained from a male patient younger than 18 who had a stem cell transplant for acute lymphoblastic leukemia, so the T cells may come from the graft donor. This rearrangement joins TRBV11-2 to TRBJ2-7; 11 bases match TRBD2. The specimen was PBMCs, mostly from graft donor cells, collected 360 days after TCRalphabeta/CD19-depleted stem cell transplant. The CDR3 reads CASRYRGSGTSGNPYEQYF. In nucleotides, the CDR3 is TGTGCCAGCAGATACAGGGGTTCTGGGACTAGCGGAAACCCCTACGAGCAGTACTTC.